The 14 T cell receptor beta chains listed next were all sequenced from one sample in a study of T cell responses to AZD1222 COVID-19 vaccine. Assay used: immunoSEQ multiplex PCR; TCRdb lists only in-frame clones, some missing. The sample has around 110,000 clones; 90% to 95% are singletons. Sample: peripheral blood, taken on day 0 of AZD1222 vaccination. The receptors shown here come from an adult in good health.

V is TRBV5-1 and J is TRBJ1-4; D remains ambiguous. The ends were cut back, 3 bases at V and 11 bases at J, with 14 bases in the middle. The CDR3 is 13 amino acids. Germline V gene sequence: CDR1 SGHRS, CDR2 YFSETQ. This CDR3 is CASSYREVGKLFF. The CDR3 DNA reads as TGCGCCAGCAGCTACCGGGAAGTCGGGAAACTGTTTTTT.

J is TRBJ2-7 and V is TRBV6-2 or TRBV6-3; 10 bases align to TRBD1. Germline-derived CDR1 and CDR2 are MNHEY and SVGEGT. Losses at the gene ends were 5 bases for V and 6 bases for J; bases not matched to a gene: 10. The CDR3 runs to 15 residues. CDR3 in amino acids: CASSTPGTGDREQYF. The CDR3, as DNA: TGTGCCAGCAGTACACCCGGGACAGGGGATCGCGAGCAGTACTTC.

This clone was counted a single time. This chain connects TRBV5-4 to TRBJ2-7; 10 nucleotides line up with TRBD2. CDR1 is SGHNT, CDR2 YYREEE, per germline (reference sequence). The CDR3 covers 15 residues. The J segment lost 0 bases and the V segment lost 4 bases, leaving 4 bases of the junction unmatched. CDR3 sequence: CASSPRTSGSYEQYF. Written as DNA, the CDR3 is TGTGCCAGCAGCCCTCGGACTAGCGGCTCCTACGAGCAGTACTTC.

The V gene is TRBV4-3, the J gene TRBJ1-2; D unclear. The CDR3 totals 16 residues. The V and J ends lost 0 bases and 4 bases respectively, with 15 bases between them. CDR1 and CDR2 (germline): LGHNA, YSLEER. CDR3 nucleotides: TGCGCCAGCAGCCAAGATCTAGCAGGAGGCAGCTATGGCTACACCTTC. It encodes CASSQDLAGGSYGYTF.

The V gene is TRBV5-5, the J gene TRBJ2-7; 8 bases fit TRBD1. CDR1 is SGHKS, CDR2 YYEKEE, per germline (reference sequence). The CDR3 spans 14 residues. With V trimmed by 4 bases and J by 4 bases, 7 bases remained unmatched. CDR3 in amino acids: CASSPGGQGYEQYF. The CDR3 bases are TGTGCCAGCAGCCCCGGAGGACAGGGTTACGAGCAGTACTTC.

This sequence joins TRBV6-5 and TRBJ1-2, with D possibly being TRBD1 (5 bases). Trimming took 4 bases from V and 5 from J, leaving 14 bases between them. The CDR3 covers 14 residues. Per the germline V gene, CDR1 is MNHEY and CDR2 is SVGAGI. The CDR3 loop reads CASSSSDRYYGYTF. In DNA form, the CDR3 reads TGTGCCAGCAGTTCCAGCGACAGATATTATGGCTACACCTTC.

J is TRBJ1-5 and V is TRBV3-1 (or the pseudogene TRBV3-2); the match to TRBD1 covers 7 bases. This CDR3 has 16 residues. The trim removed 4 bases at V and 5 bases at J, leaving 11 bases unmatched. CDR1 is LGHDT and CDR2 is YNNKEL in the germline V gene (reference sequence). CDR3 loop: CASSLDRRWGHQPQHF. The CDR3 DNA follows: TGTGCCAGCAGCCTGGACAGGCGGTGGGGCCATCAGCCCCAGCATTTT.

The chain links TRBV6-4 to TRBJ2-2, with TRBD2 matching over 8 bases. V dropped 8 bases and J dropped 6; count of bases not matched to a gene: 11. The CDR3 contains 15 residues. Germline CDR1 reads MRHNA; CDR2 reads SNTAGT. CDR3 bases: TGTGCCAGCTCCCCGACGGCCGGGGGGGCCGGGGAGCTGTTTTTT. As protein: CASSPTAGGAGELFF.

The V call is TRBV2, the J call TRBJ1-1, with no clear D. CDR1 is SNHLY and CDR2 is FYNNEI in the germline V gene. V was clipped by 4 bases and J by 8 bases, with 11 bases between them. This CDR3 comprises 12 residues. CDR3: CASSVDPDEAFF. The CDR3 DNA reads as TGTGCCAGCAGTGTTGATCCGGACGAAGCTTTCTTT.

V is TRBV7-9 and J is TRBJ2-7; 12 bases line up with TRBD1. Germline V gene sequence: CDR1 SEHNR, CDR2 FQNEAQ (reference sequence). This CDR3 contains 15 residues. J lost 5 bases, V lost 5 bases, and 7 bases had no gene match. The CDR3, as DNA: TGTGCCAGCAGCCTAGGGACAGGGGGCAAGAACGAGCAGTACTTC. Protein: CASSLGTGGKNEQYF.

V is TRBV7-9 and J is TRBJ1-3; unclear D gene. V was shortened by 0 bases and J by 1 base, with 10 bases between the two germline ends. Per the germline V gene, CDR1 is SEHNR and CDR2 is FQNEAQ (reference sequence). This CDR3 spans 16 amino acids. CDR3 sequence: CASSLAREGSGNTIYF. DNA for the CDR3: TGTGCCAGCAGCTTAGCGCGGGAGGGTTCTGGAAACACCATATATTTT.

This chain joins TRBV7-8 and TRBJ2-7; the D call may be TRBD1 or TRBD2 (5 bases each). Germline CDR1 reads SGHVS; CDR2 reads FQNEAQ. V was shortened by 2 bases and J by 2 bases, with 19 bases between the two germline ends. This CDR3 has 17 amino acids. The CDR3 DNA follows: TGTGCCAGCAGCTTACCTCGGGGCAGACCACCCACCTACGAGCAGTACTTC. The encoded protein is CASSLPRGRPPTYEQYF. The full variable domain, with the rest looked up from reference TRBV7-8 and TRBJ2-7, is GAGVSQSPRYKVAKRGQDVALRCDPISGHVSLFWYQQALGQGPEFLTYFQNEAQLDKSGLPSDRFFAERPEGSVSTLKIQRTQQEDSAVYLCASSLPRGRPPTYEQYFGPGTRLTVT.

The chain couples TRBV9 to TRBJ1-4, with D possibly being TRBD1 (5 bases). CDR1 SGDLS and CDR2 YYNGEE come from the germline V gene. Trimming took 0 bases from V and 4 from J, leaving 13 bases between them. CDR3 length: 16 residues. As DNA, the CDR3 is TGTGCCAGCAGCGTAGGAGGGGTCGCTTATAATGAAAAACTGTTTTTT. Translating it yields CASSVGGVAYNEKLFF.

This clone was picked up one time. V is TRBV7-6 and J is TRBJ1-1; perhaps TRBD1 as D (5 bases). Deletions cut 3 bases from V and 2 bases from J, with 10 bases between. CDR3 length equals 14 residues. Germline CDR1 and CDR2: SGHVS and FNYEAQ. CDR3 DNA sequence: TGTGCCAGCAGCTTGGGGGGAGTAAACACTGAAGCTTTCTTT. Amino acid sequence: CASSLGGVNTEAFF.